These 29 T cell receptor beta chains were all obtained from the same sample, sequenced in a study of T cells in Graves' hyperthyroidism and ophthalmopathy. The source material, RNA transcripts, was used to amplify TCR beta CDR3 regions. The study used the HTBI primer set for a first-round RT-PCR of the TCR CDR3. MiXCR was run by TCRdb on the multiplex PCR reads, yielding one entry per CDR3 protein. Among 250,000 to 300,000 distinct CDR3 sequences listed, around 15% were seen once. Sequencing was done on a sample of blood. These receptors were collected from a woman aged 50 to 60 with Graves' hyperthyroidism that later progressed to Graves' ophthalmopathy.

This clonotype was found a few times. One base away lies a much larger clone, so this may be a sequencing read error. The V call is TRBV3-1, the J call TRBJ2-7; D call uncertain. CDR1 LGHDT and CDR2 YNNKEL come from the germline V gene (reference sequence). The CDR3 spans 12 residues. The CDR3 spells CVSSPLGAEQYF. CDR3 DNA sequence: TGTGTCAGCAGCCCCCTGGGTGCCGAGCAGTACTTC.

The gene calls are TRBV20-1 and TRBJ2-1; 14 nucleotides align to TRBD2. Trimming cost V 3 bases and J 10 bases; bases outside gene matches: 5. The germline CDR1 and CDR2 sequences are DFQATT and SNEGSKA (reference sequence). This CDR3 has 14 residues. CDR3 loop: CSASEGLAGEEQFF. For the CDR3, the DNA is TGCAGTGCTAGCGAGGGACTAGCGGGAGAGGAGCAGTTCTTC.

There are many counts of this clonotype. The rearrangement joins TRBV30 to TRBJ2-2, with TRBD2 identical over 13 bases. CDR3 length equals 19 residues. Germline V CDR1 and CDR2: GTSNPN, SVGIG (reference sequence). The junction had 15 bases not matched to a gene; V was cut back by 1 base and J by 7 bases. The CDR3 nucleotides are TGTGCCTGGAGTGCCTTACTGGGACTAGCGGGAATGGGGGACGGGGAGCTGTTTTTT. This codes for CAWSALLGLAGMGDGELFF.

The sample holds many counts of this clonotype. V is TRBV7-9 and J is TRBJ2-1; 9 nucleotides agree with TRBD2. Trimming removed 4 bases from V and 0 bases from J; junction bases left unmatched: 10. This CDR3 is built from 18 residues. Germline CDR1 is SEHNR and CDR2 is FQNEAQ (reference sequence). The CDR3 DNA is TGTGCCAGCAGCTCTCCAGCGGGAGGATTGAGCTCCTACAATGAGCAGTTCTTC. It encodes CASSSPAGGLSSYNEQFF.

In its sample, this clonotype was seen many times. Here the CDR3 DNA reads TGTGCCAGCAGCTTATGGGTGATGGGGGGGAACGAGCAGTACTTC. This sequence encodes CASSLWVMGGNEQYF. The chain recombines TRBV7-9 with TRBJ2-7, with 7 bases lining up with TRBD2. V trimming: 2 bases; J trimming: 5 bases; junction bases outside the gene matches: 9. The CDR3 spans 15 residues. The germline gives CDR1 SEHNR, CDR2 FQNEAQ (reference sequence).

This clonotype was observed many times. The chain carries TRBV3-1 and TRBJ2-7; 12 positions agree with TRBD1. Germline CDR1 LGHDT, CDR2 YNNKEL (reference sequence). The CDR3 is 18 amino acids. V gave up 1 base and J gave up 3 bases; unmatched junction bases: 10. The CDR3: CASSQVSWDRGLIYEQYF. In nucleotides, the CDR3 is TGTGCCAGCAGCCAAGTGAGTTGGGACAGGGGGCTCATCTACGAGCAGTACTTC.

This sequence joins TRBV4-1 and TRBJ2-4, with D perhaps TRBD1 (6 bases). V was clipped by 1 base and J by 1 base, with 14 bases between them. The germline CDR1 and CDR2 sequences are MGHRA and YSYEKL. CDR3 size: 17 residues. The CDR3 region is CASSQGTVRGAKNIQYF. CDR3 bases: TGCGCCAGCAGCCAAGGGACGGTCAGGGGTGCCAAAAACATTCAGTACTTC.

This clonotype was recorded many times. The gene calls are TRBV28 and TRBJ2-2; maybe TRBD2 (6 bases). The germline V gene has CDR1 MDHEN and CDR2 SYDVKM. V was trimmed by 5 bases and J by 13 bases, leaving 14 bases between them. The CDR3 has 12 residues. CDR3 bases: TGTGCCAGCAGTACCCCGGAGGGGCTGCTGTTTTTT. Its translation: CASSTPEGLLFF.

V and J are TRBV19 and TRBJ2-5; D unclear. The germline CDR1 and CDR2 sequences are LNHDA and SQIVND (reference sequence). CDR3 length equals 15 residues. With 0 bases removed from V and 3 bases from J, the gap between germline ends came to 11 bases. CDR3 sequence (DNA): TGTGCCAGTAGTATAGACAGGACCCTGAAAGAGACCCAGTACTTC. Amino acids: CASSIDRTLKETQYF. The variable domain in full, completed from reference TRBV19 and TRBJ2-5, reads DGGITQSPKYLFRKEGQNVTLSCEQNLNHDAMYWYRQDPGQGLRLIYYSQIVNDFQKGDIAEGYSVSREKKESFPLTVTSAQKNPTAFYLCASSIDRTLKETQYFGPGTRLLVL.

This clonotype was observed many times. CDR3 protein: CATSLGQSNQPQHF. The CDR3 coding sequence is TGTGCCACCAGCCTGGGACAGAGCAATCAGCCCCAGCATTTT. The V and J genes are TRBV15 and TRBJ1-5; 7 bases are a match to TRBD1. With V trimmed by 5 bases and J by 1 base, 2 bases remained unmatched. This CDR3 comprises 14 residues. Germline loops: CDR1 LNHNV, CDR2 YYDKDF (reference sequence). Full variable domain (outside the CDR3, taken from reference TRBV15 and TRBJ1-5): DAMVIQNPRYQVTQFGKPVTLSCSQTLNHNVMYWYQQKSSQAPKLLFHYYDKDFNNEADTPDNFQSRRPNTSFCFLDIRSPGLGDTAMYLCATSLGQSNQPQHFGDGTRLSIL.

Concerning this clonotype itself: Since a much larger clone is just one base distant, this may be a read error. J is TRBJ1-5 and V is TRBV6-2 or TRBV6-3; TRBD1 matches 7 bases. Trimming took 11 bases from V and 4 from J; bases not matched to a gene: 17. The CDR3 loop spans 16 amino acids. Germline-derived CDR1 and CDR2 are MNHEY and SVGEGT. DNA for the CDR3: TGTGCCGGCACCCAAAGGTCACAGGGGTGGAATCAGCCCCAGCATTTT. Translated, it gives CAGTQRSQGWNQPQHF.

This clonotype was found many times. The chain combines TRBV5-1 with TRBJ2-5; D is undetermined. The germline gives CDR1 SGHRS, CDR2 YFSETQ. The CDR3 is 14 amino acids. Deletions cut 4 bases from V and 3 bases from J, with 13 bases between. CDR3 loop: CASSPLDLKETQYF. The DNA for the CDR3 is TGCGCCAGCAGCCCCCTCGACCTTAAAGAGACCCAGTACTTC.

This clonotype was observed at least ten times. The CDR3 reads CASSPQVAPDTQYF. As DNA, the CDR3 is TGTGCCAGCAGCCCACAGGTAGCGCCAGATACGCAGTATTTT. The chain uses TRBV7-3 and TRBJ2-3, with D tentatively TRBD1 or TRBD2 (5 bases each). Germline CDR1 is SGHTA and CDR2 is FQGTGA. The CDR3 consists of 14 residues. V was pared by 5 bases and J by 4 bases, with 13 bases between. Variable domain in full (rest from reference TRBV7-3 and TRBJ2-3): GAGVSQTPSNKVTEKGKYVELRCDPISGHTALYWYRQSLGQGPEFLIYFQGTGAADDSGLPNDRFFAVRPEGSVSTLKIQRTERGDSAVYLCASSPQVAPDTQYFGPGTRLTVL.

The chain is built from TRBV7-9 and TRBJ2-3; 12 positions match TRBD2. Germline lookup yields CDR1 SEHNR and CDR2 FQNEAQ (reference sequence). J was trimmed by 3 bases and V by 5 bases; bases with no gene match: 6. The CDR3 sequence is 16 residues long. In DNA form, the CDR3 reads TGTGCCAGCAGCCCCGGACTAGCGGGATGGACAGATACGCAGTATTTT. This translates into CASSPGLAGWTDTQYF.

CDR3 sequence: CSARVPLSSGSYTF. The CDR3 DNA follows: TGCAGTGCTAGAGTCCCGCTATCTTCCGGGAGCTACACCTTC. The chain uses TRBV20-1 and TRBJ1-2; D is unresolved. The length of the CDR3 is 14 residues. Germline values: CDR1 DFQATT, CDR2 SNEGSKA (reference sequence). Trimming took off 1 base at V and 9 bases at J, with 18 bases between the two ends.

Notes on this clonotype: At one boundary the junction diverges from the germline segment, which might be a read error. This chain joins TRBV19 and TRBJ1-2; D is unresolved. CDR1 and CDR2 from the germline V gene are LNHDA and SQIVND (reference sequence). This CDR3 has 15 residues. CDR3 amino acids: CVSSIPPNSDYGYTF. CDR3 DNA: TGTGTCAGTAGTATACCCCCTAACAGCGACTATGGCTACACCTTC.

CDR3 coding DNA: TGTGCCAGCAGCCGCCTCGGGGGATCCCGTAACTATGGCTACACCTTC. Translating gives CASSRLGGSRNYGYTF. This chain joins TRBV28 and TRBJ1-2; TRBD1 might be the D (5 bases). V lost 6 bases to trimming and J lost 1 base, with 18 bases between them. The CDR3 extends over 16 amino acids. Germline values: CDR1 MDHEN, CDR2 SYDVKM.

Many counts were recorded for this clonotype. This rearrangement joins TRBV6-1 to TRBJ1-2; TRBD1 is a possible D gene (5 bases). The V gene lost 5 bases and the J gene lost 7 bases, with 14 bases spanning the gap. The CDR3 consists of 13 residues. Germline V lookup: CDR1 MNHNS, CDR2 SASEGT. The CDR3 sequence: CASSYLGVGGYTF. CDR3 in DNA: TGTGCCAGCAGTTACTTGGGGGTGGGTGGCTACACCTTC.

V is TRBV20-1 and J is TRBJ1-2; 7 bases match TRBD1. Germline CDR1 is DFQATT and CDR2 is SNEGSKA (reference sequence). V was pared by 6 bases and J by 2 bases, with 12 bases of the junction left unmatched. The CDR3 length is 15 residues. The CDR3 sequence is CSALTDRASNYGYTF. CDR3 in DNA: TGCAGTGCCCTAACCGACAGGGCGTCCAACTATGGCTACACCTTC.

This clonotype has at least ten counts. This sequence joins TRBV27 and TRBJ2-7, with D tentatively TRBD2 (5 bases). Trimming shortened V by 5 bases and J by 6 bases, and 26 bases separated the two germline ends. The germline gives CDR1 MNHEY, CDR2 SMNVEV (reference sequence). This CDR3 region has 17 residues. The CDR3 DNA sequence: TGTGCCAGCAGTCCCCGTGGCACGGGGAATCTGGCGGGCGAGCAGTACTTC. It yields the protein CASSPRGTGNLAGEQYF.

Ten or more counts support this clonotype. The chain uses TRBV2 and TRBJ2-2; 13 bases fit TRBD2. After removal of 6 bases from V and 4 bases from J, the junction contained 2 bases not matched to a gene. CDR1 and CDR2 from the germline V gene are SNHLY and FYNNEI. The CDR3 totals 15 residues. The CDR3 spells CASRGTSGTTGELFF. The CDR3, as DNA: TGTGCCAGCAGAGGGACTAGCGGGACCACCGGGGAGCTGTTTTTT.

The chain carries TRBV3-1 and TRBJ2-5; possible D gene TRBD2, 5 bases. This CDR3 is built from 13 residues. Trimming stripped 5 bases from V and 5 bases from J, with 12 bases between. Looked up from germline, CDR1 is LGHDT and CDR2 is YNNKEL (reference sequence). The CDR3 DNA reads as TGTGCCAGCAGCTACGGAGGATGGGAGACCCAGTACTTC. Amino acids: CASSYGGWETQYF.

The table lists this clonotype with many counts. The rearrangement uses TRBV7-9 and TRBJ2-7, with 8 bases lining up with TRBD2. J was trimmed by 6 bases and V by 5 bases; bases with no gene match: 6. The CDR3 runs 13 residues. Germline V gene data show CDR1 as SEHNR and CDR2 as FQNEAQ (reference sequence). This CDR3 is CASSAPGLGEQYF. CDR3 nucleotide sequence: TGTGCCAGCAGCGCACCGGGACTAGGCGAGCAGTACTTC.

This clonotype was observed at least ten times. The chain recombines TRBV20-1 with TRBJ1-5; D uncertain. Germline V gene lookup returns CDR1 DFQATT and CDR2 SNEGSKA (reference sequence). This CDR3 region has 12 residues. V was cut by 5 bases and J by 7 bases, with 12 bases left in between. The CDR3 coding sequence is TGCAGTGCTGCCAGAGGCTGGCAGCCCCAGCATTTT. This codes for CSAARGWQPQHF.

There are many counts of this clonotype. The rearrangement uses TRBV2 and TRBJ2-3, with D unclear. Germline loops: CDR1 SNHLY, CDR2 FYNNEI. This CDR3 is 15 amino acids long. Trimming shortened V by 6 bases and J by 4 bases, and 17 bases separated the two germline ends. The DNA of the CDR3 is TGTGCCAGCAGGAAATCGGCTAGAGTCCCAGATACGCAGTATTTT. It translates to CASRKSARVPDTQYF.

The rearrangement joins TRBV7-9 to TRBJ2-7; D tentatively reads TRBD1 or TRBD2 (5 bases each). From germline, CDR1 is SEHNR and CDR2 FQNEAQ (reference sequence). The CDR3 has 15 residues. The V and J ends lost 5 bases and 4 bases respectively, with 18 bases between them. DNA for the CDR3: TGTGCCAGCAGCCATAGGGACCGCTCATTTTACGAGCAGTACTTC. This encodes CASSHRDRSFYEQYF.

This clonotype occurred many times. The chain uses TRBV6-1 and TRBJ2-7; D might be TRBD2 (5 bases). CDR3 length: 13 residues. Trimming took 5 bases from V and 3 from J, leaving 11 bases between them. The germline V gene encodes CDR1 MNHNS and CDR2 SASEGT. CDR3 sequence: CASSRGPYYEQYF. The CDR3 DNA sequence: TGTGCCAGCAGTCGCGGGCCGTACTACGAGCAGTACTTC.

This sequence joins TRBV5-1 and TRBJ2-2, with D possibly TRBD2 on 6 matching bases. Trimming took 6 bases from V and 1 from J, leaving 10 bases between them. Germline lookup yields CDR1 SGHRS and CDR2 YFSETQ. The CDR3 is 14 amino acids. The CDR3 bases are TGCGCCAGCATGGGAGGAGTGAACACCGGGGAGCTGTTTTTT. Protein sequence: CASMGGVNTGELFF.

This clonotype appeared many times. The chain carries TRBV20-1 and TRBJ2-5, with 10 bases identical to TRBD2. The CDR3 loop spans 15 amino acids. The germline V gene encodes CDR1 DFQATT and CDR2 SNEGSKA (reference sequence). The CDR3 region has the DNA TGCAGCGGCGTTGGCCTAGCGGGAGACCAAGAGACCCAGTACTTC. The encoded protein is CSGVGLAGDQETQYF.